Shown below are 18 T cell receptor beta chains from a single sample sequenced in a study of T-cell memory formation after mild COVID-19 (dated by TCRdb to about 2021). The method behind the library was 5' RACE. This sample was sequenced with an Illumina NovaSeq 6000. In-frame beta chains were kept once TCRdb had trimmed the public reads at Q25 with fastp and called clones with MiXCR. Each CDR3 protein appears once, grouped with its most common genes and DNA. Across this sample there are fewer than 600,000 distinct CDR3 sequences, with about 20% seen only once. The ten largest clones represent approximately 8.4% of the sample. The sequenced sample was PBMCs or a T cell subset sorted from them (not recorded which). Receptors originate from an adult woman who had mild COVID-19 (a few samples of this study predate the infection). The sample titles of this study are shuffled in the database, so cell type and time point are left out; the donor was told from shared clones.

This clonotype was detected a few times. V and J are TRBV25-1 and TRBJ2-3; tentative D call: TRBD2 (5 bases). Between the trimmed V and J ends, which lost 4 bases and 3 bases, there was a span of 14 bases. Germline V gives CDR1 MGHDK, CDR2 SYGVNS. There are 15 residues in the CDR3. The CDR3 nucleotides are TGTGCCAGCAGTGGAGGGCCCCTTTCTACAGATACGCAGTATTTT. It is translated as CASSGGPLSTDTQYF.

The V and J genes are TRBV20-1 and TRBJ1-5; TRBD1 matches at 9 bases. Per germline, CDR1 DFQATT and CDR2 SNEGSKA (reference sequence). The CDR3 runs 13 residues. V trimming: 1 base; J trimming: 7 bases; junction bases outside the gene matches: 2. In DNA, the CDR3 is TGCAGTGCTAGAGTGACAGGGGGACAGCCCCAGCATTTT. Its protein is CSARVTGGQPQHF.

CDR3 sequence: CASSLGVVSWPTGANVLTF. The CDR3 coding sequence is TGCGCCAGCAGCTTGGGGGTTGTTTCTTGGCCGACCGGGGCCAACGTCCTGACTTTC. The rearrangement joins TRBV5-1 to TRBJ2-6; D gene unclear. V was pared by 0 bases and J by 4 bases, with 20 bases between. CDR3 length: 19 residues. CDR1 is SGHRS, CDR2 YFSETQ, per germline.

The CDR3, as DNA: TGTGCCAGCAGGGACTCGGGGGCGAGGGGGACAGATACGCAGTATTTT. Protein sequence: CASRDSGARGTDTQYF. V gene TRBV5-5 combines with J gene TRBJ2-3; TRBD1 or TRBD2 may be the D gene (6 bases each). Germline V gene lookup returns CDR1 SGHKS and CDR2 YYEKEE (reference sequence). The germline V and J ends were trimmed by 5 bases and 3 bases, with 19 bases remaining between them. The CDR3 is 16 residues long.

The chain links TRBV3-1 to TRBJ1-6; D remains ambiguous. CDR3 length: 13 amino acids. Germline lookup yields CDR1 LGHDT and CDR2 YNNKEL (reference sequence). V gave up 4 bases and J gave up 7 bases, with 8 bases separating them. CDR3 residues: CASSRSVNSPLHF. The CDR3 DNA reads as TGTGCCAGCAGCCGCAGCGTGAATTCACCCCTCCACTTT.

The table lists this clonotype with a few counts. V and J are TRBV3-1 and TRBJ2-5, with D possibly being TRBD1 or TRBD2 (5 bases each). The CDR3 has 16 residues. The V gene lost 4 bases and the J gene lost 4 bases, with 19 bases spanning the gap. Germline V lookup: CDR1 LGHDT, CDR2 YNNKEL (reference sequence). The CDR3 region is CASSPRTTSRGETQYF. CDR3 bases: TGTGCCAGCAGCCCCCGGACGACCTCGAGGGGAGAGACCCAGTACTTC.

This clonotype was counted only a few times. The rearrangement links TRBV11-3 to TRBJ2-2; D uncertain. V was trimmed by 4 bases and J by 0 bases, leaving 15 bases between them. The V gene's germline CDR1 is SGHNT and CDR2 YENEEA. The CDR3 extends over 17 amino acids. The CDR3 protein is CASSSDSLKANTGELFF. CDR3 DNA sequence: TGTGCCAGCAGCTCCGATTCCCTAAAAGCGAACACCGGGGAGCTGTTTTTT.

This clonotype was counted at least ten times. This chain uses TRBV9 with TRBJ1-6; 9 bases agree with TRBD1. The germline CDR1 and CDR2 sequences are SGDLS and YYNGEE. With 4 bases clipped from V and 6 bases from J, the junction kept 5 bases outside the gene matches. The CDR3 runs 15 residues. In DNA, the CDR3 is TGTGCCAGCAGCCCCCGGACAGGGGCTAATTCACCCCTCCACTTT. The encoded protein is CASSPRTGANSPLHF. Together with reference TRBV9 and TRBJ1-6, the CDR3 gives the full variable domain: DSGVTQTPKHLITATGQRVTLRCSPRSGDLSVYWYQQSLDQGLQFLIQYYNGEERAKGNILERFSAQQFPDLHSELNLSSLELGDSALYFCASSPRTGANSPLHFGNGTRLTVT.

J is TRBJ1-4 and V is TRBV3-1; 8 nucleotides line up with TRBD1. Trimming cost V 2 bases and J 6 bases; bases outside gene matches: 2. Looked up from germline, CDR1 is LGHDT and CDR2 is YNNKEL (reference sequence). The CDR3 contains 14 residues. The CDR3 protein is CASSQSGGDEKLFF. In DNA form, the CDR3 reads TGTGCCAGCAGCCAATCAGGGGGCGATGAAAAACTGTTTTTT.

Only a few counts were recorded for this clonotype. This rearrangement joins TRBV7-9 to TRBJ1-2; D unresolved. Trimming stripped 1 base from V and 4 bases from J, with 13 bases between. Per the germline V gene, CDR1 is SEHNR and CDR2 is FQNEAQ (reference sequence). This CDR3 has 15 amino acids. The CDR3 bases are TGTGCCAGCAGCTTAGAGGCAGGTGGATCCTATGGCTACACCTTC. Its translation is CASSLEAGGSYGYTF.

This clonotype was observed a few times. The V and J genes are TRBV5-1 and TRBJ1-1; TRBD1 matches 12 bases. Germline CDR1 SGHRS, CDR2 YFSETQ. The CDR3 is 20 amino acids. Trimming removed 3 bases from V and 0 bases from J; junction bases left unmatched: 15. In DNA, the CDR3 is TGCGCCAGCAGCTCCCAAATTACCGGGACAGGGGGCTCCATGAACACTGAAGCTTTCTTT. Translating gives CASSSQITGTGGSMNTEAFF.

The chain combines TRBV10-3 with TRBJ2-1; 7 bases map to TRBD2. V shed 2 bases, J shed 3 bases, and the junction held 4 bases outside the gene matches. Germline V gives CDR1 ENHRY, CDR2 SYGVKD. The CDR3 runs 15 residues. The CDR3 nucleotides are TGTGCCATCAGTGAGAAGCGGGGAGACTACAATGAGCAGTTCTTC. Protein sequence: CAISEKRGDYNEQFF.

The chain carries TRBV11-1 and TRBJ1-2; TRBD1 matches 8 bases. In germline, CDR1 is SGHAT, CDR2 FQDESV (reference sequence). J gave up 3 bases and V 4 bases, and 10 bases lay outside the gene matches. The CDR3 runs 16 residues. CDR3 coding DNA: TGTGCCAGCAGCTCGATAAGGCAGGACAGGGACTATGGCTACACCTTC. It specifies CASSSIRQDRDYGYTF.

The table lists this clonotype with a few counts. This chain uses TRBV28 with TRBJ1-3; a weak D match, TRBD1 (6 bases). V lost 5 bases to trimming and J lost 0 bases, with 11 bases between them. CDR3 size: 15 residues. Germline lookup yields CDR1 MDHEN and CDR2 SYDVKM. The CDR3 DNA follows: TGTGCCAGCAGTCTTACAGGGAGCTCTGGAAACACCATATATTTT. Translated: CASSLTGSSGNTIYF. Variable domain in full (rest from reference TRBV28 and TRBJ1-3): DVKVTQSSRYLVKRTGEKVFLECVQDMDHENMFWYRQDPGLGLRLIYFSYDVKMKEKGDIPEGYSVSREKKERFSLILESASTNQTSMYLCASSLTGSSGNTIYFGEGSWLTVV.

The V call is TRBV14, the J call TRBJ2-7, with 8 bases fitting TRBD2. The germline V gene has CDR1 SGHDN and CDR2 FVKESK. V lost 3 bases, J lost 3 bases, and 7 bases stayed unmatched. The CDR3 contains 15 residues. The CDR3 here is CASSHHSGLVYEQYF. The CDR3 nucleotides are TGTGCCAGCAGCCACCACTCGGGACTAGTCTACGAGCAGTACTTC.

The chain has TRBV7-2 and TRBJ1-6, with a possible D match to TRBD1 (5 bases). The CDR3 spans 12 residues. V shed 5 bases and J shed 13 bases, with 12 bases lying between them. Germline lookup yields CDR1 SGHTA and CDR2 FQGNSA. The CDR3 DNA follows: TGTGCCAGCAGCCCAGGGAGGCCGCCCCTCCACTTT. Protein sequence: CASSPGRPPLHF. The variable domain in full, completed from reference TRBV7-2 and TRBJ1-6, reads GAGVSQSPSNKVTEKGKDVELRCDPISGHTALYWYRQSLGQGLEFLIYFQGNSAPDKSGLPSDRFSAERTGGSVSTLTIQRTQQEDSAVYLCASSPGRPPLHFGNGTRLTVT.

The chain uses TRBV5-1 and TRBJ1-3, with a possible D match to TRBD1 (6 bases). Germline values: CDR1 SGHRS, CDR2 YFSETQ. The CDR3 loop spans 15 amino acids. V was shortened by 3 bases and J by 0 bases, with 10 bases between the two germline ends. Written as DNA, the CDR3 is TGCGCCAGCAGCTCTGGGGACACCTCTGGAAACACCATATATTTT. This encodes CASSSGDTSGNTIYF.

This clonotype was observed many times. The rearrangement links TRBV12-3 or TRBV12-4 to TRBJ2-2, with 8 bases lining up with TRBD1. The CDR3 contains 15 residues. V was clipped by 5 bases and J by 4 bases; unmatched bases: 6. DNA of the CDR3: TGTGCCAGCAGTCCAGGGGGCGGCGGCACCGGGGAGCTGTTTTTT. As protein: CASSPGGGGTGELFF.